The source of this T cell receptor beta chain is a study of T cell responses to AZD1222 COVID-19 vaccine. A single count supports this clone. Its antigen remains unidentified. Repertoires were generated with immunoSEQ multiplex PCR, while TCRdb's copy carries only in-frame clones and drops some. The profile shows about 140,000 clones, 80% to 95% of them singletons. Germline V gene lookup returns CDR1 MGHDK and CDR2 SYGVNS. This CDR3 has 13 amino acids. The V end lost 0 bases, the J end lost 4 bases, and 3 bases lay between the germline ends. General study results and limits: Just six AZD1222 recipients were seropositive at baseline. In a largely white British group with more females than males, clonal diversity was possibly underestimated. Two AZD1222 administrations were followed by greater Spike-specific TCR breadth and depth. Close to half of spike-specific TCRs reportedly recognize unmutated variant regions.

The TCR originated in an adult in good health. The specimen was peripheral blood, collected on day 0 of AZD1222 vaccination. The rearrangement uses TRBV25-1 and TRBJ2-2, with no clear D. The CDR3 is CASSEYVTGELFF. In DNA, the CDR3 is TGTGCCAGCAGTGAATACGTCACCGGGGAGCTGTTTTTT. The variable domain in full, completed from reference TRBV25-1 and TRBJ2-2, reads EADIYQTPRYLVIGTGKKITLECSQTMGHDKMYWYQQDPGMELHLIHYSYGVNSTEKGDLSSESTVSRIRTEHFPLTLESARPSHTSQYLCASSEYVTGELFFGEGSRLTVL.